In this sample, the clone carrying this T cell receptor beta chain turned up a few times. The antigen is unknown. The data derive from a study of T cells after yellow fever vaccination. Looking at the study overall: It was SMART-Seq v4 Ultra Low Input that prepared the fractions with low cell numbers.

Findings of the study overall: By day 5 rather than day 15, the secondary response had peaked, though it was weaker. Reappearance after the booster was observed for most primary-vaccination clones (about 97% CD4, roughly 88% CD8). Clonotypes shared by both compartments, CD4 and CD8, made up a small share.

Germline V gene data show CDR1 as SQVTM and CDR2 as ANQGSEA. This CDR3 contains 11 residues. The V gene lost 3 bases and the J gene lost 6 bases, with 8 bases spanning the gap. TCRdb redid the calling of the 5' RACE reads with MiXCR, one entry per CDR3 protein. This table holds around 310,000 distinct CDR3 sequences, 3% to 4.5% found once. The input for sequencing was PBMCs, taken 5 days after the yellow fever booster vaccination. This chain uses TRBV29-1 with TRBJ1-1, with unresolved D. This sequence originates from a man aged 18 to 30 who received the YFV17D yellow fever vaccine. This CDR3 reads CSVEGDAEAFF. For the CDR3, the DNA is TGCAGCGTTGAGGGAGACGCTGAAGCTTTCTTT.